Presented here are 11 T cell receptor beta chains from one specimen sequenced in a study of blood T cell repertoires in COVID-19. The method was immunoSEQ multiplex PCR; TCRdb's version includes in-frame clones alone and lacks a portion of them. This sample has 160,000 or so clones, with 82% found just once. Sample: PBMCs or T cells enriched from blood (not recorded which). The receptors shown here come from a man aged 55 to 70 who had recovered from COVID-19.

This chain links TRBV24-1 with TRBJ1-5; possibly TRBD1 for D (5 bases). Trimming shortened V by 7 bases and J by 0 bases, and 15 bases separated the two germline ends. This CDR3 contains 16 residues. Germline loops: CDR1 KGHDR, CDR2 SFDVKD. CDR3 in amino acids: CATSNTGHLSNQPQHF. In DNA form, the CDR3 reads TGTGCCACCAGCAATACAGGACACCTTAGCAATCAGCCCCAGCATTTT.

The chain joins TRBV5-8 to TRBJ2-7; weak D call: TRBD1 (5 bases). V shed 5 bases and J shed 0 bases, with 9 bases lying between them. This CDR3 spans 13 amino acids. CDR1 is SGHTS, CDR2 YDEGEE, per germline. The CDR3 region is CASRPTVSYEQYF. The CDR3 DNA sequence: TGTGCCAGCAGACCGACAGTCTCCTACGAGCAGTACTTC.

This chain joins TRBV18 and TRBJ2-3, with 9 nucleotides matching TRBD1. CDR3 size: 15 residues. V gave up 5 bases and J gave up 2 bases; unmatched junction bases: 5. Germline V CDR1 and CDR2: KGHSH, LQKENI. This CDR3 is CASSTGTGYTDTQYF. CDR3 DNA: TGTGCCAGCTCAACCGGGACAGGGTACACAGATACGCAGTATTTT.

Here the CDR3 reads CASRKPSGQGDTGELFF. CDR3 nucleotides: TGTGCCAGCAGGAAACCCTCGGGACAGGGAGACACCGGGGAGCTGTTTTTT. This sequence joins TRBV25-1 and TRBJ2-2; 9 nucleotides align to TRBD1. The CDR3 consists of 17 residues. Germline values: CDR1 MGHDK, CDR2 SYGVNS. V lost 6 bases and J lost 3; bases outside the gene matches: 11.

This rearrangement joins TRBV25-1 to TRBJ1-2; 9 bases align to TRBD1. The V gene end was trimmed by 3 bases and the J gene end by 1 base; junction bases not matched to a gene: 3. The CDR3 length is 15 residues. CDR1 MGHDK and CDR2 SYGVNS come from the germline V gene. The CDR3 protein is CASSEYRGRNYGYTF. CDR3 bases: TGTGCCAGCAGTGAGTACAGGGGGCGTAACTATGGCTACACCTTC.

The rearrangement uses TRBV20-1 and TRBJ2-3; D unresolved. Deletions cut 6 bases from V and 6 bases from J, with 13 bases between. This CDR3 is built from 12 residues. The germline V gene encodes CDR1 DFQATT and CDR2 SNEGSKA (reference sequence). DNA for the CDR3: TGCAGTGCAAGTGAGAGAGCGGATACGCAGTATTTT. Translating it yields CSASERADTQYF.

The rearrangement joins TRBV18 to TRBJ2-5, with 8 positions matching TRBD1. The CDR3 contains 16 residues. Germline loops: CDR1 KGHSH, CDR2 LQKENI. V shed 1 base, J shed 5 bases, and the junction held 9 bases outside the gene matches. The CDR3 loop is CASSPRRDRLKETQYF. In nucleotides, the CDR3 is TGTGCCAGCTCACCACGGCGGGACAGGCTAAAGGAGACCCAGTACTTC.

V gene TRBV4-2 combines with J gene TRBJ2-7; TRBD2 aligns across 8 bases. CDR1 and CDR2 (germline): LGHNA, YNFKEQ. This CDR3 comprises 15 residues. V shed 2 bases and J 3 bases; nucleotides not matched to a gene: 6. CDR3 protein: CASSQSAGGLYEQYF. The CDR3 DNA sequence: TGTGCCAGCAGCCAATCGGCGGGAGGACTCTACGAGCAGTACTTC.

The DNA of the CDR3 is TGTGCCAGCAGACCAGGGGCTGCTGGGGCCAACGTCCTGACTTTC. Its translation: CASRPGAAGANVLTF. V usage is TRBV6-5 and J usage is TRBJ2-6, with D possibly TRBD1 on 6 matching bases. Trimming took off 6 bases at V and 2 bases at J, with 11 bases between the two ends. The length of the CDR3 is 15 residues. CDR1 MNHEY and CDR2 SVGAGI come from the germline V gene.

The chain couples TRBV20-1 to TRBJ2-4, with TRBD1 as a possible D gene (5 bases). The CDR3 has 13 amino acids. Germline CDR1 reads DFQATT; CDR2 reads SNEGSKA (reference sequence). V gave up 3 bases and J gave up 8 bases, with 14 bases separating them. The CDR3 bases are TGCAGTGCTAGTAGACAGAGAGGATACATTCAGTACTTC. Translating it yields CSASRQRGYIQYF.

V gene TRBV5-8 combines with J gene TRBJ2-1; 14 positions match TRBD2. Germline lookup yields CDR1 SGHTS and CDR2 YDEGEE. V was pared by 2 bases and J by 4 bases, with 5 bases of the junction left unmatched. The CDR3 extends over 17 amino acids. CDR3 DNA: TGTGCCAGCAGCTTTGGGACTAGCGGGAGAACTTACAATGAGCAGTTCTTC. Protein product: CASSFGTSGRTYNEQFF.